This T cell receptor (beta chain) is from a study of cytomegalovirus exposure and HLA in healthy donors. Study-level points and caveats: Equally common other TCR beta chains were less clonally expanded than HLA-associated ones, a later analysis found.

Germline V CDR1 and CDR2: KGHSH, LQKENI. Trimming cost V 4 bases and J 0 bases, with 3 bases left between them. CDR3 length equals 12 residues. The primer mix had 60 Vbeta and 13 Jbeta primers. Profiled with immunoSEQ multiplex PCR; TCRdb holds only in-frame clones, not every one. The sample table includes about 170,000 clones. To note about this clone: The antigen is unknown.

This clonotype was sampled from a woman under 30 in good health and CMV-seropositive. Sample: PBMCs. V is TRBV18 and J is TRBJ2-5; D unclear. CDR3 bases: TGTGCCAGCTCACACTACCAAGAGACCCAGTACTTC. Translation: CASSHYQETQYF. Using reference TRBV18 and TRBJ2-5 for the parts outside the CDR3, the full variable domain is NAGVMQNPRHLVRRRGQEARLRCSPMKGHSHVYWYRQLPEEGLKFMVYLQKENIIDESGMPKERFSAEFPKEGPSILRIQQVVRGDSAAYFCASSHYQETQYFGPGTRLLVL.